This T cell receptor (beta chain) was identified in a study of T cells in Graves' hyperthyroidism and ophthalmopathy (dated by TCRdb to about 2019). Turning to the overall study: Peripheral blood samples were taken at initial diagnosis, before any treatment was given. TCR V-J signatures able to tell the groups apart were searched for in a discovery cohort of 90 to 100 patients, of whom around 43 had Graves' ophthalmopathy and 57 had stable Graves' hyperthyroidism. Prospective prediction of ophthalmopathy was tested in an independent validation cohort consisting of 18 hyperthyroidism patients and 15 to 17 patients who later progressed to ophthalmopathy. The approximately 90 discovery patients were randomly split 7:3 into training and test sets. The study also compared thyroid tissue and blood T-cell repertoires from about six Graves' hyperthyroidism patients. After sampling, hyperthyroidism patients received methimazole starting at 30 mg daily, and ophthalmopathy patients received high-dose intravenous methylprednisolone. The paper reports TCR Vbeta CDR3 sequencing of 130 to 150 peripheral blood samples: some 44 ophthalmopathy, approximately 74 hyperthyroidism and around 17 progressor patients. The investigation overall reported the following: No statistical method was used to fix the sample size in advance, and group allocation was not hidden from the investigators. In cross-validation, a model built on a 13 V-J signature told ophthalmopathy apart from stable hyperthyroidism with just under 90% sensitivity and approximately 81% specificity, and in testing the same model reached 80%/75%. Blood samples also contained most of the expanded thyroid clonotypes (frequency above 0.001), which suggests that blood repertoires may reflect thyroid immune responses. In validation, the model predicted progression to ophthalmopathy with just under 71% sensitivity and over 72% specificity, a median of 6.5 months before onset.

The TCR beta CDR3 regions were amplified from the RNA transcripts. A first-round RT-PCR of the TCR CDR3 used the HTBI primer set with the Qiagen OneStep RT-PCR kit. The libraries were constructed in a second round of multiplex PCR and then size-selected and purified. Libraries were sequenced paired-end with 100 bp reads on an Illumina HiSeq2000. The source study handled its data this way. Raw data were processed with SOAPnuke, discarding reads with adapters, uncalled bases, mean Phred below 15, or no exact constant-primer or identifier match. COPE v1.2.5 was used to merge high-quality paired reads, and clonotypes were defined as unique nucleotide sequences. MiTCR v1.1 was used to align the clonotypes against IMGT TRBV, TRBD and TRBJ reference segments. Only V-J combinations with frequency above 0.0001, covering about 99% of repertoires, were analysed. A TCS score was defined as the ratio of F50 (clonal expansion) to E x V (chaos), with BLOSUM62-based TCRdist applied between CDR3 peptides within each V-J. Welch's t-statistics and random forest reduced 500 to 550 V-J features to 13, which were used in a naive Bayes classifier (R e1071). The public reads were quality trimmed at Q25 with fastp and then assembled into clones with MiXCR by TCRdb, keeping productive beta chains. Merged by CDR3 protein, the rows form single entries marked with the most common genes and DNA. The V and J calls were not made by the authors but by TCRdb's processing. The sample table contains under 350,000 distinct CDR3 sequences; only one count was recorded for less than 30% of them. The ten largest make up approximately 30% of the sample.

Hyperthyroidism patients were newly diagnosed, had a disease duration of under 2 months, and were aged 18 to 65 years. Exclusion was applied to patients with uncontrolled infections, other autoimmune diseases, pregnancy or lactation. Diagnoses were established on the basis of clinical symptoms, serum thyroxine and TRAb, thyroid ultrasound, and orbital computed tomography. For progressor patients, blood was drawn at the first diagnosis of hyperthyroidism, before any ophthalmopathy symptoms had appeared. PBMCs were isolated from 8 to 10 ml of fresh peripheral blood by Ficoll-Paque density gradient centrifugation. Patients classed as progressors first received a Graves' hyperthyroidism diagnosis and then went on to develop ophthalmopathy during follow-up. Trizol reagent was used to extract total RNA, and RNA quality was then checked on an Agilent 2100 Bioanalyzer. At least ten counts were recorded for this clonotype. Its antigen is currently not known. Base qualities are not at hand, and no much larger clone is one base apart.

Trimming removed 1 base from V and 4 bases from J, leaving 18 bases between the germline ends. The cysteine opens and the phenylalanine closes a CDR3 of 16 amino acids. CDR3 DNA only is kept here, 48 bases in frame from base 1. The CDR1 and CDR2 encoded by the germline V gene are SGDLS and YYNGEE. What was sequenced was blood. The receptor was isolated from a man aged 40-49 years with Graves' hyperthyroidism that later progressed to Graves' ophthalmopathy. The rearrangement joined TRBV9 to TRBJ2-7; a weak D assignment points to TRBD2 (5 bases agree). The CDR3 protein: CASSVTAGGEGYEQYF. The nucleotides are TGTGCCAGCAGCGTAACGGCCGGCGGCGAGGGTTACGAGCAGTACTTC.